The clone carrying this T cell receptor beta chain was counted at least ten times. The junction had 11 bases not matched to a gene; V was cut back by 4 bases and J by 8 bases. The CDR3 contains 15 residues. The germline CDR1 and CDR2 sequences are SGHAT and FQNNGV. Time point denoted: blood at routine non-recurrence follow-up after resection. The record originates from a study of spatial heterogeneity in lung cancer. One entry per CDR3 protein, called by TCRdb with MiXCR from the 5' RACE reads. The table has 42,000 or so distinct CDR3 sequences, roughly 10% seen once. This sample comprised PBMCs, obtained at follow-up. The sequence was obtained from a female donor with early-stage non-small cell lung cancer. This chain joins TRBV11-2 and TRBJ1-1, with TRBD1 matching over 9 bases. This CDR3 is CASSSSHGTGLEAFF. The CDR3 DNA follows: TGTGCCAGCAGCTCTAGTCATGGGACAGGGCTAGAAGCTTTCTTT.